These T cell receptor beta chains were read from a single sample in a study of blood T cells in healthy people across ages. One entry per CDR3 protein results from TCRdb running MiXCR on the 5' RACE reads. The sample has hundreds of thousands of distinct CDR3 sequences; approximately 60% are singletons. The sequenced sample was blood. The receptor source for this set is a middle-aged man in good health. Each CDR3 is given with its conserved first and last residue. Fields, in order: V gene, D gene, clone size, CDR3 length, J gene, CDR3 protein, CDR3 DNA. A D gene is named only where the DNA matches it firmly. A row's size may be missing; if present it is once, few, many or a size class.

TRBV29-1	NA	few	13	TRBJ2-7	CSVSSAVGYEQYF	TGCAGCGTTTCTAGCGCCGTTGGGTACGAGCAGTACTTC
TRBV20-1	NA	NA	13	TRBJ1-2	CSPRQNGLYGYTF	TGCAGTCCTAGACAGAACGGACTCTATGGCTACACCTTC
TRBV12-3/TRBV12-4	NA	NA	17	TRBJ2-6	CASRYRVQYSGANVLTF	TGTGCCAGCAGGTACAGGGTCCAGTACTCTGGGGCCAACGTCCTGACTTTC
TRBV10-3	TRBD2	once	15	TRBJ2-3	CAIKGTSGSTDTPYF	TGTGCCATCAAGGGGACTAGCGGAAGCACAGATACGCCGTATTTT
TRBV29-1	NA	few	12	TRBJ2-3	CSVRGSKDTQYF	TGCAGCGTTCGTGGGAGCAAGGATACGCAGTATTTT
TRBV24-1	TRBD1	few	15	TRBJ2-2	CATRPGQGSTGELFF	TGTGCCACCAGACCGGGACAGGGGTCCACCGGGGAGCTGTTTTTT
TRBV30	NA	NA	17	TRBJ1-1	CAWSVHGAGLGYTEAFF	TGTGCCTGGAGTGTACATGGAGCGGGACTGGGGTACACTGAAGCTTTCTTT
TRBV28	TRBD2	NA	11	TRBJ2-7	CATILRGEQYF	TGTGCCACCATCTTGCGGGGGGAGCAGTACTTC
TRBV20-1	TRBD2	few	12	TRBJ2-1	CSSGGAHNEQFF	TGCAGTAGCGGGGGGGCCCACAATGAGCAGTTCTTC
TRBV21-1	NA	NA	15	TRBJ2-7	CASSKDPDGSYEQYF	TGTGCCAGCAGCAAAGATCCGGACGGGTCCTACGAGCAGTACTTC
TRBV18	NA	NA	15	TRBJ1-2	CASSPSGTGNYGYTF	TGTGCCAGCTCACCATCAGGGACTGGGAACTATGGCTACACCTTC
TRBV12-3/TRBV12-4	NA	few	14	TRBJ1-2	CASSYAGGVYGYTF	TGTGCCAGCAGTTATGCGGGGGGCGTCTATGGCTACACCTTC
TRBV4-3	TRBD2	NA	17	TRBJ2-7	CASSQGMTSGSVDEQYF	TGCGCCAGCAGCCAGGGAATGACCAGCGGGAGTGTGGACGAGCAGTACTTC
TRBV6-5	TRBD2	NA	18	TRBJ2-7	CASSYGTSGRASRYEQYF	TGTGCCAGCAGTTACGGGACTAGCGGGAGGGCCTCAAGATACGAGCAGTACTTC
TRBV6-2/TRBV6-3	NA	few	12	TRBJ1-5	CASSYEVPPQHF	TGTGCCAGCAGTTACGAGGTTCCGCCCCAGCATTTT
TRBV27	NA	NA	12	TRBJ1-2	CASSLVGHGYTF	TGTGCCAGCAGTTTAGTAGGGCATGGCTACACCTTC
TRBV29-1	TRBD1	few	14	TRBJ2-1	CSSGQGAGYNEQFF	TGCAGCTCAGGACAGGGGGCGGGCTACAATGAGCAGTTCTTC
TRBV7-2	NA	NA	12	TRBJ2-1	CASSFPAREQFF	TGTGCCAGCAGTTTCCCAGCGAGGGAGCAGTTCTTC
TRBV5-1	TRBD1	NA	14	TRBJ2-5	CASTGGQGQETQYF	TGCGCCAGCACAGGTGGACAGGGCCAAGAGACCCAGTACTTC
TRBV20-1	TRBD1	NA	18	TRBJ2-6	CSARNRDRGAPGANVLTF	TGCAGTGCTAGAAACCGGGACAGGGGGGCCCCTGGGGCCAACGTCCTGACTTTC
TRBV7-9	TRBD1	few	18	TRBJ1-1	CASSSSRRDRGLPTEAFF	TGTGCCAGCAGCTCATCCCGCCGGGACAGGGGATTGCCCACTGAAGCTTTCTTT
TRBV7-2	NA	many	14	TRBJ2-5	CASSFESGGKTQYF	TGTGCCAGCAGCTTCGAATCCGGGGGAAAGACCCAGTACTTC
TRBV20-1	TRBD2	few	16	TRBJ2-1	CSAQTFLAGVYNEQFF	TGCAGTGCCCAAACGTTCTTAGCGGGAGTGTACAATGAGCAGTTCTTC
TRBV28	TRBD1	once	15	TRBJ2-7	CASSRASGQGGEQYF	TGTGCCAGCAGTCGGGCTTCGGGACAGGGGGGCGAGCAGTACTTC
TRBV9	NA	few	12	TRBJ2-3	CASGTGSDTQYF	TGTGCCAGCGGAACAGGGTCAGATACGCAGTATTTT
TRBV5-4	NA	NA	14	TRBJ1-5	CASSWGGGRQPQHF	TGTGCCAGCAGCTGGGGTGGAGGGCGTCAGCCCCAGCATTTT
TRBV12-5	TRBD1	few	13	TRBJ2-7	CASGDRGPYEQYF	TGTGCTAGTGGTGACAGGGGGCCCTACGAGCAGTACTTC
TRBV18	NA	NA	14	TRBJ2-1	CASSPPSENNEQFF	TGTGCCAGCTCACCACCGTCTGAAAACAATGAGCAGTTCTTC
TRBV6-5	NA	NA	16	TRBJ2-7	CASTAWSGTSGAEQYF	TGTGCCAGCACCGCCTGGTCTGGGACCTCAGGGGCCGAGCAGTACTTC
TRBV28	TRBD1	NA	18	TRBJ2-6	CASSSIGGMGSGANVLTF	TGTGCCAGCAGTTCCATAGGGGGCATGGGCTCTGGGGCCAACGTCCTGACTTTC
TRBV14	TRBD1	NA	17	TRBJ2-1	CASSLNRWGQGASEQFF	TGTGCCAGCAGCCTAAACAGGTGGGGACAGGGGGCGAGTGAGCAGTTCTTC
TRBV29-1	NA	few	12	TRBJ2-5	CSVSLGQETQYF	TGCAGCGTTTCTCTGGGGCAAGAGACCCAGTACTTC
TRBV25-1	NA	few	15	TRBJ2-7	CARNPRYQTTYEQYF	TGTGCCCGCAATCCCAGGTATCAAACCACCTACGAGCAGTACTTC
TRBV3-1	NA	NA	12	TRBJ2-4	CASSQGTVEQYF	TGTGCCAGCAGCCAAGGGACAGTTGAGCAGTACTTC
TRBV4-3	NA	NA	17	TRBJ2-1	CASSQGSTTSSYNKQFF	TGCGCCAGCAGCCAAGGTTCCACTACCAGCTCCTACAATAAGCAGTTCTTC
TRBV24-1	TRBD1	NA	17	TRBJ2-2	CATSDPHRGDSTGELFF	TGTGCCACCAGTGATCCACACAGGGGGGATAGCACCGGGGAGCTGTTTTTT
TRBV12-3/TRBV12-4	NA	once	14	TRBJ2-1	CASREGGGNNEQFF	TGTGCCAGCAGGGAGGGGGGCGGGAACAACGAGCAGTTCTTC
TRBV10-3	NA	NA	14	TRBJ2-3	CAAARDGTTDTQYF	TGTGCCGCCGCTCGGGACGGAACCACAGATACGCAGTATTTT
TRBV28	TRBD2	few	12	TRBJ2-1	CAGRTSYNEQFF	TGTGCCGGGAGGACTAGCTACAATGAGCAGTTCTTC
TRBV28	TRBD1	NA	15	TRBJ2-7	CASSLTGTGGDEQYF	TGTGCCAGCAGTCTAACCGGGACAGGGGGCGACGAGCAGTACTTC
TRBV5-1	NA	NA	15	TRBJ2-1	CASEMERYGNNEQFF	TGCGCCAGCGAAATGGAGAGGTACGGGAACAATGAGCAGTTCTTC